The 30 T cell receptor beta chains reported below all come from one sample, sequenced in a study of cytomegalovirus exposure and HLA in healthy donors. Amplification used 60 Vbeta primers and 13 Jbeta primers. Libraries were prepared by immunoSEQ multiplex PCR; TCRdb keeps only in-frame clonotypes and omits some of them. Counted here are 55,000 to 75,000 clones, 70% to 75% occurring once; the ten biggest clones make up 6.8%. The specimen sequenced was PBMCs. These TCRs come from a man aged 25-40 years in good health and CMV-seropositive.

This chain links TRBV6-1 with TRBJ2-3; D is perhaps TRBD2 (6 bases). Germline CDR1 is MNHNS and CDR2 is SASEGT. Trimming took 4 bases from V and 5 from J, leaving 16 bases between them. This CDR3 is built from 15 residues. CDR3 sequence reads: CASSVRAGGGDTQYF. Here the CDR3 DNA reads TGTGCCAGCAGTGTCCGGGCCGGGGGAGGAGATACGCAGTATTTT.

This clone was counted between two and nine times. The J gene is TRBJ2-1, the V gene TRBV2, with 8 bases that match TRBD2. The CDR3 is 14 amino acids. With 11 bases clipped from V and 5 bases from J, the junction kept 11 bases outside the gene matches. Per germline, CDR1 SNHLY and CDR2 FYNNEI. In DNA, the CDR3 is TGTGCCCGTCACCCGGGGGGGATCCACAATGAGCAGTTCTTC. This codes for CARHPGGIHNEQFF.

This clone was counted between two and nine times. The chain uses TRBV6-5 and TRBJ1-1; D gene unclear. The CDR3 covers 13 residues. Germline-derived CDR1 and CDR2 are MNHEY and SVGAGI. V lost 2 bases, J lost 5 bases, and 9 bases lay in between. The chain's CDR3 is CASSYPPGTEAFF. The CDR3 nucleotides read TGTGCCAGCAGTTACCCCCCGGGAACTGAAGCTTTCTTT.

This clone occurred a few times. The V and J genes are TRBV2 and TRBJ2-5; 15 bases map to TRBD2. CDR3 size: 15 residues. J was trimmed by 4 bases and V by 3 bases; bases with no gene match: 0. Germline V gives CDR1 SNHLY, CDR2 FYNNEI. Here the CDR3 reads CASSEGLAGGETQYF. Here the CDR3 DNA reads TGTGCCAGCAGTGAGGGACTAGCGGGGGGAGAGACCCAGTACTTC. The variable domain in full, with the rest retrieved from reference TRBV2 and TRBJ2-5, is EPEVTQTPSHQVTQMGQEVILRCVPISNHLYFYWYRQILGQKVEFLVSFYNNEISEKSEIFDDQFSVERPDGSNFTLKIRSTKLEDSAMYFCASSEGLAGGETQYFGPGTRLLVL.

V gene TRBV28 combines with J gene TRBJ1-5, with 7 bases that match TRBD1. The V segment lost 0 bases and the J segment 9 bases; nucleotides outside the gene matches: 14. This CDR3 is 17 amino acids long. In germline, CDR1 is MDHEN, CDR2 SYDVKM. The CDR3 is CASSLWGDRATLRPQHF. Here the CDR3 DNA reads TGTGCCAGCAGTTTATGGGGAGACAGGGCGACCCTTCGGCCCCAGCATTTT.

V gene TRBV5-6 combines with J gene TRBJ1-1; 7 bases are a match to TRBD1. The germline CDR1 and CDR2 sequences are SGHDT and YYEEEE. This CDR3 comprises 15 residues. V trimming: 7 bases; J trimming: 5 bases; junction bases outside the gene matches: 14. For the CDR3, the DNA is TGTGCCAGCGGCCAAAATCCAGGGGGTGGGACTGAAGCTTTCTTT. Its translation: CASGQNPGGGTEAFF. Complete variable domain (other parts from reference TRBV5-6 and TRBJ1-1): DAGVTQSPTHLIKTRGQQVTLRCSPKSGHDTVSWYQQALGQGPQFIFQYYEEEERQRGNFPDRFSGHQFPNYSSELNVNALLLGDSALYLCASGQNPGGGTEAFFGQGTRLTVV.

CDR3 in amino acids: CASSENMAGASNSPLHF. Here the CDR3 DNA reads TGTGCCAGCAGTGAAAATATGGCAGGGGCGAGTAATTCACCCCTCCACTTT. V gene TRBV6-1 combines with J gene TRBJ1-6, with a weak D call TRBD1 (6 bases). The CDR3 extends over 17 amino acids. Looked up from germline, CDR1 is MNHNS and CDR2 is SASEGT. With 2 bases removed from V and 6 bases from J, the gap between germline ends came to 17 bases.

This CDR3 reads CASSLTSITRETQYF. The CDR3 DNA reads as TGTGCCAGCAGTTTGACGAGTATCACCAGGGAGACCCAGTACTTC. This sequence joins TRBV27 and TRBJ2-5; D is unclear. CDR3 length equals 15 residues. Germline V lookup: CDR1 MNHEY, CDR2 SMNVEV (reference sequence). V was clipped by 3 bases and J by 5 bases, with 16 bases between them.

The V and J genes are TRBV15 and TRBJ1-2, with D unclear. In germline, CDR1 is LNHNV, CDR2 YYDKDF (reference sequence). This CDR3 is 13 amino acids long. V shed 6 bases and J shed 4 bases, with 12 bases lying between them. The CDR3 DNA sequence: TGTGCCACCAGTCTCGAGAGTAGCTATGGCTACACCTTC. Its translation: CATSLESSYGYTF. Supplemented by reference TRBV15 and TRBJ1-2, the full variable domain reads DAMVIQNPRYQVTQFGKPVTLSCSQTLNHNVMYWYQQKSSQAPKLLFHYYDKDFNNEADTPDNFQSRRPNTSFCFLDIRSPGLGDTAMYLCATSLESSYGYTFGSGTRLTVV.

This clone was seen only a few times. The CDR3 DNA is TGTGCCAGCTTTGGTAATTTTGAGAGAAACACTGAAGCTTTCTTT. Its protein product is CASFGNFERNTEAFF. V gene TRBV6-5 combines with J gene TRBJ1-1, with D unresolved. This CDR3 is 15 amino acids long. Per germline, CDR1 MNHEY and CDR2 SVGAGI. Trimming removed 8 bases from V and 2 bases from J, with 18 bases in between.

The rearrangement links TRBV27 to TRBJ2-5, with D perhaps TRBD2 (5 bases). The J call may be faulty, since TRBJ2-7 better matches the DNA end. Germline values: CDR1 MNHEY, CDR2 SMNVEV (reference sequence). CDR3 length: 14 residues. The CDR3 sequence: CATKVGRGSGEQYF. The CDR3 DNA follows: TGTGCCACTAAAGTTGGGAGAGGCTCCGGCGAGCAGTACTTC.

The rearrangement links TRBV4-2 to TRBJ1-2, with unresolved D. The CDR3 is 16 residues long. The germline V gene has CDR1 LGHNA and CDR2 YNFKEQ. V lost 3 bases, J lost 7 bases, and 21 bases lay in between. DNA of the CDR3: TGTGCCAGCAGCCAGCCGGGTGGGCCCGACGAGGGTGGCTACACCTTC. This encodes CASSQPGGPDEGGYTF.

J is TRBJ2-2 and V is TRBV2; the match to TRBD1 covers 8 bases. Trimming cost V 11 bases and J 5 bases; bases outside gene matches: 7. The CDR3 runs 13 residues. Germline V gene data show CDR1 as SNHLY and CDR2 as FYNNEI. CDR3 nucleotide sequence: TGTGCCGGATTTGGACAGGGAACCGGGGAGCTGTTTTTT. Translated: CAGFGQGTGELFF.

This chain connects TRBV19 to TRBJ2-7; 7 nucleotides line up with TRBD1. The CDR3 contains 14 residues. The J segment lost 1 base and the V segment lost 8 bases, leaving 8 bases of the junction unmatched. Germline V gene data show CDR1 as LNHDA and CDR2 as SQIVND (reference sequence). The CDR3, as DNA: TGTGCCAGTCAATCCAACAGGGGATCCTACGAGCAGTACTTC. Translation: CASQSNRGSYEQYF.

This chain links TRBV28 with TRBJ1-4; perhaps TRBD1 as D (6 bases). Germline values: CDR1 MDHEN, CDR2 SYDVKM. V lost 3 bases and J 7 bases, leaving 15 bases between the germline ends. The CDR3 is 15 residues long. CDR3 residues: CASSFTGDISEKLFF. The CDR3 DNA is TGTGCCAGCAGTTTTACTGGGGACATCTCTGAAAAACTGTTTTTT. The variable domain in full, with the rest retrieved from reference TRBV28 and TRBJ1-4, is DVKVTQSSRYLVKRTGEKVFLECVQDMDHENMFWYRQDPGLGLRLIYFSYDVKMKEKGDIPEGYSVSREKKERFSLILESASTNQTSMYLCASSFTGDISEKLFFGSGTQLSVL.

In DNA, the CDR3 is TGTGCCAGCAGCCGCTGGGACAGCAATCCTAACTATGGCTACACCTTC. Its protein is CASSRWDSNPNYGYTF. The chain combines TRBV5-8 with TRBJ1-2, with 7 bases identical to TRBD1. Germline CDR1 is SGHTS and CDR2 is YDEGEE. CDR3 length equals 16 residues. Losses at the gene ends were 4 bases for V and 0 bases for J; bases not matched to a gene: 9.

This clone was recorded only once. The V and J genes are TRBV5-6 and TRBJ2-1, with D perhaps matching TRBD1 (5 bases). The CDR3 has 13 amino acids. CDR1 is SGHDT, CDR2 YYEEEE, per germline. V was pared by 2 bases and J by 7 bases, with 10 bases between. CDR3 nucleotide sequence: TGTGCCAGCAGCTTCAGGGATAGGAATGAGCAGTTCTTC. Translated: CASSFRDRNEQFF.

This chain joins TRBV11-2 and TRBJ2-7; D unresolved. CDR1 is SGHAT and CDR2 is FQNNGV in the germline V gene. Trimming cost V 0 bases and J 2 bases, with 5 bases left between them. CDR3 length: 13 residues. CDR3 loop: CASSLDGPYEQYF. CDR3 sequence (DNA): TGTGCCAGCAGCTTAGACGGTCCCTACGAGCAGTACTTC.

V is TRBV19 and J is TRBJ2-7, with 8 bases fitting TRBD1. This CDR3 has 14 residues. V was clipped by 6 bases and J by 0 bases; unmatched bases: 4. Germline V gene data show CDR1 as LNHDA and CDR2 as SQIVND (reference sequence). CDR3 coding DNA: TGTGCCAGTAGCCGGACAGGGAGCTCCTACGAGCAGTACTTC. It codes for CASSRTGSSYEQYF.

The J gene is TRBJ2-2, the V gene TRBV5-3; D is perhaps TRBD2 (6 bases). TRBV5-3 has ORF status, its function being uncertain. This CDR3 comprises 16 residues. V was pared by 0 bases and J by 5 bases, with 14 bases between. In DNA, the CDR3 is TGTGCCAGAAGCTTGGGGACCCCGGAGGGGACCGGGGAGCTGTTTTTT. Protein product: CARSLGTPEGTGELFF.

The chain has TRBV5-1 and TRBJ1-2, with D perhaps TRBD1 (6 bases). V lost 2 bases and J lost 2, with 13 bases in between. The CDR3 sequence is 15 residues long. Germline V gene sequence: CDR1 SGHRS, CDR2 YFSETQ. The CDR3 DNA follows: TGCGCCAGCAGCTTCCAACCTACAGGGAACTATGGCTACACCTTC. It translates to CASSFQPTGNYGYTF.

The chain is built from TRBV28 and TRBJ1-2; D remains ambiguous. V was cut by 2 bases and J by 4 bases, with 14 bases left in between. Germline V gene data show CDR1 as MDHEN and CDR2 as SYDVKM. CDR3 length: 15 amino acids. The CDR3, as DNA: TGTGCCAGCAGTTTAAGCAGGTTAATTACCTATGGCTACACCTTC. Translation gives CASSLSRLITYGYTF.

This chain uses TRBV5-1 with TRBJ1-1; 12 nucleotides agree with TRBD1. With 3 bases clipped from V and 5 bases from J, the junction kept 8 bases outside the gene matches. The germline CDR1 and CDR2 sequences are SGHRS and YFSETQ. The CDR3 totals 16 residues. CDR3 region: CASSSGTGGRGTEAFF. The CDR3 nucleotides are TGCGCCAGCAGCTCCGGGACAGGGGGCCGAGGGACTGAAGCTTTCTTT.

The genes are TRBV25-1 and TRBJ1-2; 7 bases agree with TRBD1. The trim removed 6 bases at V and 4 bases at J, leaving 8 bases unmatched. The CDR3 sequence is 14 residues long. Germline CDR1 MGHDK, CDR2 SYGVNS. CDR3 region: CASSGQATFYGYTF. CDR3 nucleotide sequence: TGTGCCAGCAGCGGACAGGCGACATTCTATGGCTACACCTTC.

V usage is TRBV12-5 and J usage is TRBJ1-1; 7 nucleotides align to TRBD1. Losses at the gene ends were 5 bases for V and 7 bases for J; bases not matched to a gene: 4. Germline CDR1 reads LGHNT; CDR2 reads FRNRAP. This CDR3 contains 12 residues. CDR3 sequence reads: CASGLDRIEAFF. In DNA, the CDR3 is TGTGCTAGTGGTCTGGACAGGATTGAAGCTTTCTTT.

The chain recombines TRBV6-1 with TRBJ1-5; D is perhaps TRBD1 (5 bases). This CDR3 has 15 amino acids. Deletions cut 8 bases from V and 0 bases from J, with 14 bases between. The germline V gene has CDR1 MNHNS and CDR2 SASEGT. The CDR3 region is CASVRDTGSNQPQHF. CDR3 in DNA: TGTGCCAGCGTCAGGGATACTGGTAGCAATCAGCCCCAGCATTTT.

The J gene is TRBJ2-7, the V gene TRBV4-3, with TRBD1 identical over 10 bases. The junction had 9 bases not matched to a gene; V was cut back by 0 bases and J by 4 bases. Germline V gives CDR1 LGHNA, CDR2 YSLEER. The CDR3 runs to 17 residues. CDR3 residues: CASSQDELGQGNYEQYF. CDR3 DNA sequence: TGCGCCAGCAGCCAAGATGAGTTGGGACAGGGGAATTACGAGCAGTACTTC.

V and J are TRBV7-2 and TRBJ2-7, with D hard to call. V lost 1 base and J 6 bases, leaving 7 bases between the germline ends. Germline V gene data show CDR1 as SGHTA and CDR2 as FQGNSA. This CDR3 region has 12 residues. CDR3 in DNA: TGTGCCAGCAGCTTAGTACTTGGCGAGCAGTACTTC. Its protein is CASSLVLGEQYF.

The chain uses TRBV7-3 and TRBJ2-1; D is uncertain. In germline, CDR1 is SGHTA, CDR2 FQGTGA. The ends were cut back, 4 bases at V and 5 bases at J, with 12 bases in the middle. This CDR3 region has 14 residues. CDR3: CASSYGGEDNEQFF. The CDR3 region has the DNA TGTGCCAGCAGCTACGGCGGTGAGGACAATGAGCAGTTCTTC.

This clone was counted only a few times. Here the CDR3 reads CASTKSRGRGNTEAFF. The CDR3 DNA sequence: TGTGCCAGCACTAAAAGCAGGGGGCGCGGGAACACTGAAGCTTTCTTT. The chain uses TRBV27 and TRBJ1-1; 8 nucleotides match TRBD1. After removal of 7 bases from V and 1 base from J, the junction contained 11 bases not matched to a gene. This CDR3 has 16 residues. Germline-derived CDR1 and CDR2 are MNHEY and SMNVEV (reference sequence).